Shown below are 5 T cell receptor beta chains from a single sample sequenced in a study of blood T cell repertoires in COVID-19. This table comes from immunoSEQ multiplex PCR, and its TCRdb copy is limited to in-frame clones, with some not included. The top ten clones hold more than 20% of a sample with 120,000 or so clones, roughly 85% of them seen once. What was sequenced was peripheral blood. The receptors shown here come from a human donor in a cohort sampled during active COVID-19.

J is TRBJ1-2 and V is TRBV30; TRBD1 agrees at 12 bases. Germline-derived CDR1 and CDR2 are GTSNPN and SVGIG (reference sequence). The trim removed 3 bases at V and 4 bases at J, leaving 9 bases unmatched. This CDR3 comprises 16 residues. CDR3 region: CAWRAGTGGAGYGYTF. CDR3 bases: TGTGCCTGGAGGGCCGGGACAGGGGGCGCCGGCTATGGCTACACCTTC.

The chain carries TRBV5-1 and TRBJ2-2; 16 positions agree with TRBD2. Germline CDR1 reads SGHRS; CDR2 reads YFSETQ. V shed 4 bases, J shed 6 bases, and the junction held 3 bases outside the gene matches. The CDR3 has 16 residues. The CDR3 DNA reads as TGCGCCAGCAGCCCGGGGACTAGCGGGAGGGCCGGGGAGCTGTTTTTT. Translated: CASSPGTSGRAGELFF.

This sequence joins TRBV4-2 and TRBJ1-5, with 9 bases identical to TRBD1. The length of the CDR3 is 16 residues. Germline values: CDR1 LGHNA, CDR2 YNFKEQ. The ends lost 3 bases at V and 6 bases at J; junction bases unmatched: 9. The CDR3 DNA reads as TGTGCCAGCAGCCATGAATTACAGGGGGCCGGTCAGCCCCAGCATTTT. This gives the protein CASSHELQGAGQPQHF.

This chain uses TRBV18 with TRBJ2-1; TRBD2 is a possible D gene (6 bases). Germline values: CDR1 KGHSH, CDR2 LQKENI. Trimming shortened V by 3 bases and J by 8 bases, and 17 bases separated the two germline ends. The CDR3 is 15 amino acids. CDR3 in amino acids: CASSPGLGIVHEQFF. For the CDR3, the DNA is TGTGCCAGCTCACCGGGACTCGGAATCGTCCATGAGCAGTTCTTC.

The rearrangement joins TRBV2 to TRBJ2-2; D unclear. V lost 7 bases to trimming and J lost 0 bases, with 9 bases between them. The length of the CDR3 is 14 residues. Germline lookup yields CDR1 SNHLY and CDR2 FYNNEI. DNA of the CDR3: TGTGCCAGCATAGCAGTACCGAACACCGGGGAGCTGTTTTTT. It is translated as CASIAVPNTGELFF.